This T cell receptor (beta chain) stems from a study of blood T cell repertoires in COVID-19. The method was immunoSEQ multiplex PCR; TCRdb's version includes in-frame clones alone and lacks a portion of them. The sample has around 170,000 clones, under 90% seen once. This TCR derives from a man aged 25-45 years with active or convalescent COVID-19. Sequenced: peripheral blood.

The chain's CDR3 is CASSYSQAGYQETQYF. The CDR3 DNA is TGTGCCAGCAGTTACTCCCAGGCAGGCTACCAAGAGACCCAGTACTTC. V is TRBV6-5 and J is TRBJ2-5; D ambiguous. This CDR3 is 16 amino acids long. Germline V CDR1 and CDR2: MNHEY, SVGAGI. The V end lost 0 bases, the J end lost 0 bases, and 11 bases lay between the germline ends.